The clone carrying this T cell receptor (beta chain) was detected a few times. The antigen remains undetermined. This entry comes from a study of T-cell memory formation after mild COVID-19. Study-level findings and limits: The study found contracting CD4+ clones mainly in CM and EM and contracting CD8+ clones in EMRA.

TCRdb processed the 5' RACE reads anew with MiXCR; each CDR3 protein has one entry. Of hundreds of thousands of distinct CDR3 sequences listed, approximately 16% are singletons. The germline V gene encodes CDR1 SGHAT and CDR2 FQDESV (reference sequence). The ends lost 5 bases at V and 0 bases at J; junction bases unmatched: 9. CDR3 size: 16 residues. Sequencing was carried out using PBMCs or a T cell subset sorted from them (not recorded which). The TCR comes from a man in his late teens or twenties who had mild COVID-19 (a few samples of this study predate the infection). Cell type and time point are not known. V usage is TRBV11-1 and J usage is TRBJ2-5, with 7 bases aligning to TRBD2. The DNA of the CDR3 is TGTGCCAGCAGCCCGCCGGCGGCGGGGGACCAAGAGACCCAGTACTTC. Protein sequence: CASSPPAAGDQETQYF. The variable domain in full, with the rest retrieved from reference TRBV11-1 and TRBJ2-5, is EAEVAQSPRYKITEKSQAVAFWCDPISGHATLYWYRQILGQGPELLVQFQDESVVDDSQLPKDRFSAERLKGVDSTLKIQPAELGDSAMYLCASSPPAAGDQETQYFGPGTRLLVL.